The clone carrying this T cell receptor (beta chain) was counted only a few times. Germline assignment: CDR1 SEHNR and CDR2 FQNEAQ (reference sequence). CDR3 size: 16 residues. Trimming stripped 3 bases from V and 0 bases from J, with 9 bases between. The sample originates from a study of blood T cell repertoires in COVID-19. The method was immunoSEQ multiplex PCR; TCRdb's version includes in-frame clones alone and lacks a portion of them. This table has 310,000 or so clones, nearly 90% appearing once. Cohort assignment relied on participant-reported clinical history. The sequenced sample consisted of PBMCs or T cells enriched from blood (not recorded which). J is TRBJ2-6 and V is TRBV7-9; D is unclear. This clonotype originated in a woman aged 18 to 35 with acute COVID-19. Here the CDR3 DNA reads TGTGCCAGCAGCTTCCGGGTCTTCTCTGGGGCCAACGTCCTGACTTTC. Protein sequence: CASSFRVFSGANVLTF.